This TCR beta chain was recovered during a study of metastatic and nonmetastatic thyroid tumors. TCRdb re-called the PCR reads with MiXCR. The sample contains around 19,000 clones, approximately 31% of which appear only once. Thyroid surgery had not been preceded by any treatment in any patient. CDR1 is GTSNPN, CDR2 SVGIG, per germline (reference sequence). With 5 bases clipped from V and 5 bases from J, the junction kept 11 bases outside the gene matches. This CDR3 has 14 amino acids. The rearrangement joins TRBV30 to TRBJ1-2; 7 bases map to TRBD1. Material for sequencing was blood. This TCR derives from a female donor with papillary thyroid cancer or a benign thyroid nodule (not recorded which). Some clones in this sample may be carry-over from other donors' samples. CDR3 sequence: CAWHGTADPYGYTF. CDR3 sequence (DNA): TGTGCCTGGCACGGGACAGCAGACCCTTATGGCTACACCTTC.